The 23 T cell receptor beta chains below all came from one sample that was sequenced in a study of CXCR3-negative and CXCR3-positive naive CD8 T cells. Findings of the study overall: More hydrophobic TRB CDR3s occurred in CXCR3-positive than in CXCR3-negative naive cells.

The libraries of TRB cDNA were constructed through 5' RACE using UMI labels. TCRdb reprocessed the 5' RACE reads, with one entry per CDR3 protein and no DNA. Its listing shows about 6,800 distinct CDR3 sequences. Antigen specificity for these receptors is unknown. The source material was naive CXCR3+ CD8+ T cells from blood. Subset indicated: CD45RO-CCR7+CD27+CD95- naive CD8+ T cells expressing CXCR3 (TNR3+). The receptor set was obtained from a human donor in good health. Some clones in this sample may be carry-over from other donors' samples.

CDR3 region: CASSPGTSPNTGELFF. The rearrangement links TRBV27 to TRBJ2-2; with no DNA, the TCRdb D assignment of TRBD2 cannot be verified. Germline CDR1 reads MNHEY; CDR2 reads SMNVEV (reference sequence). CDR3 length equals 16 residues.

This clonotype counts as medium-sized by frequency. V is TRBV12-5 and J is TRBJ1-5; TCRdb calls TRBD1, which cannot be checked without DNA. Per germline, CDR1 LGHNT and CDR2 FRNRAP. This CDR3 is built from 15 residues. CDR3 region: CASGLAPGVLQPQHF.

This chain uses TRBV25-1 with TRBJ2-1; the TCRdb call, TRBD2, lacks DNA for checking. Germline CDR1 reads MGHDK; CDR2 reads SYGVNS. The CDR3 length is 18 residues. CDR3 in amino acids: CASSEQKLAGGQEDEQFF.

Frequency places this clonotype as medium-sized. The J gene is TRBJ2-2, the V gene TRBV7-9; TCRdb names TRBD1, which stays unverified in the absence of DNA. The CDR3 runs 16 residues. CDR1 is SEHNR and CDR2 is FQNEAQ in the germline V gene (reference sequence). The CDR3 spells CASSPKDRANTGELFF.

The chain couples TRBV12-3 or TRBV12-4 to TRBJ2-6; the D call of TRBD1 rests on TCRdb alone, since no DNA is present to check it. This CDR3 region has 16 residues. Here the CDR3 reads CASRLAGGPGANVLTF.

This rearrangement joins TRBV29-1 to TRBJ1-1. This CDR3 has 13 amino acids. Germline-derived CDR1 and CDR2 are SQVTM and ANQGSEA. The CDR3 sequence is CSVERAGETEAFF.

By frequency, this clonotype is medium-sized. The V call is TRBV27, the J call TRBJ2-7; the D gene TCRdb calls, TRBD1, cannot be checked with no DNA. The CDR3 has 14 amino acids. Germline CDR1 and CDR2: MNHEY and SMNVEV (reference sequence). The CDR3 spells CASSLSGQGSEQYF.

The CDR3 loop is CASRVRFGTEQETQYF. This chain joins TRBV6-5 and TRBJ2-5; TCRdb outputs TRBD1, but without DNA this stays unchecked. Germline V gene data show CDR1 as MNHEY and CDR2 as SVGAGI. CDR3 length: 16 amino acids.

The chain is built from TRBV3-1 and TRBJ2-3; absent DNA, TCRdb's TRBD2 call cannot be checked. This CDR3 is built from 14 residues. CDR1 and CDR2 from the germline V gene are LGHDT and YNNKEL (reference sequence). The CDR3 here is CASSHQGPPDTQYF.

This clonotype counts as medium-sized by frequency. This CDR3 reads CAIGGETYEQYF. V gene TRBV10-3 combines with J gene TRBJ2-7; lacking DNA, the TRBD2 call made by TCRdb goes unchecked. CDR1 and CDR2 from the germline V gene are ENHRY and SYGVKD. The length of the CDR3 is 12 residues.

Judged by frequency, this clonotype is medium-sized. The rearrangement links TRBV18 to TRBJ2-5; the TCRdb call, TRBD1, lacks DNA for checking. Germline values: CDR1 KGHSH, CDR2 LQKENI. CDR3 length equals 14 residues. CDR3 residues: CASSSGQGWETQYF.

The chain joins TRBV6-2 or TRBV6-3 to TRBJ2-3; with no DNA, the TCRdb D assignment of TRBD2 cannot be verified. CDR3 length equals 14 residues. Germline values: CDR1 MNHEY, CDR2 SVGEGT. The CDR3 region is CASSSAHSTDTQYF.

This clonotype shows up as medium-sized (0.01 to 0.1%) by frequency. This chain connects TRBV29-1 to TRBJ2-3; absent DNA, TCRdb's TRBD1 call cannot be checked. The CDR3 extends over 14 amino acids. The germline V gene encodes CDR1 SQVTM and CDR2 ANQGSEA. CDR3 residues: CSVVGTGITDTQYF.

By frequency, this clonotype is medium-sized (0.01 to 0.1%). The chain carries TRBV29-1 and TRBJ2-1; TCRdb picks TRBD1, but there is no DNA to check that call. The length of the CDR3 is 11 residues. Germline V gene sequence: CDR1 SQVTM, CDR2 ANQGSEA. CDR3 loop: CSVIRDSEQFF.

CDR3 residues: CSVEQGNYNEQFF. This chain uses TRBV29-1 with TRBJ2-1; the TCRdb call, TRBD1, lacks DNA for checking. This CDR3 contains 13 residues. CDR1 is SQVTM and CDR2 is ANQGSEA in the germline V gene.

CDR3 loop: CASSYSRGQGNEQFF. The V call is TRBV6-5, the J call TRBJ2-1; TCRdb's D call of TRBD1 is untestable without DNA. CDR1 MNHEY and CDR2 SVGAGI come from the germline V gene. This CDR3 spans 15 amino acids.

The chain is built from TRBV20-1 and TRBJ2-7; with no DNA, the TCRdb D assignment of TRBD2 cannot be verified. The CDR3 extends over 13 amino acids. The germline V gene has CDR1 DFQATT and CDR2 SNEGSKA (reference sequence). The CDR3 sequence is CSAKGTSSYEQYF.

This clonotype is labeled medium-sized based on frequency. The gene calls are TRBV5-1 and TRBJ2-7; TCRdb proposes TRBD2, but this gene call is untestable without DNA. The CDR3 spans 16 residues. Looked up from germline, CDR1 is SGHRS and CDR2 is YFSETQ. CDR3 amino acids: CASSLEDRLAVYEQYF.

The chain is built from TRBV29-1 and TRBJ2-7; there is no DNA to check the TCRdb D call of TRBD2. Germline CDR1 reads SQVTM; CDR2 reads ANQGSEA. The CDR3 runs 17 residues. The chain's CDR3 is CSVHGTSGYRGHYEQYF.

The rearrangement joins TRBV7-9 to TRBJ1-1; the D call of TRBD1 rests on TCRdb alone, since no DNA is present to check it. Looked up from germline, CDR1 is SEHNR and CDR2 is FQNEAQ (reference sequence). The CDR3 loop spans 14 amino acids. This CDR3 is CASSAWTGNTEAFF. The whole variable domain, filled in from reference TRBV7-9 and TRBJ1-1, reads DTGVSQNPRHKITKRGQNVTFRCDPISEHNRLYWYRQTLGQGPEFLTYFQNEAQLEKSRLLSDRFSAERPKGSFSTLEIQRTEQGDSAMYLCASSAWTGNTEAFFGQGTRLTVV.

J is TRBJ2-1 and V is TRBV7-9. Germline CDR1 and CDR2: SEHNR and FQNEAQ (reference sequence). This CDR3 contains 14 residues. CDR3 region: CASSRQDSYNEQFF.

This clonotype is classed as medium-sized by frequency. The V and J genes are TRBV14 and TRBJ2-1; the TCRdb call, TRBD1, lacks DNA for checking. This CDR3 region has 18 residues. The germline gives CDR1 SGHDN, CDR2 FVKESK. The CDR3 reads CASSTRTRQGRWDNEQFF.

V usage is TRBV19 and J usage is TRBJ2-5; absent DNA, TCRdb's TRBD2 call cannot be checked. Germline V gene sequence: CDR1 LNHDA, CDR2 SQIVND (reference sequence). CDR3 length equals 16 residues. The CDR3 here is CASSISSGRSGETQYF.